These 10 T cell receptor beta chains came from one sample sequenced in a study of shared clonotypes between healthy human individuals. Clones were read by immunoSEQ multiplex PCR, and TCRdb kept only the in-frame ones, dropping some. The sample includes 450,000 to 650,000 clones, roughly 79% seen only once; the top ten take 9.5% to 15%. The specimen was PBMCs. All receptors derive from a woman aged 40 to 55 in good health. Some clones in this sample may be carry-over from other donors' samples.

The chain recombines TRBV7-2 with TRBJ1-6; D call uncertain. Germline CDR1 SGHTA, CDR2 FQGNSA. V was clipped by 1 base and J by 7 bases, with 8 bases between them. The CDR3 covers 14 residues. The CDR3 nucleotides are TGTGCCAGCAGCTTAGGACCCGAAAATTCACCCCTCCACTTT. Translating gives CASSLGPENSPLHF.

V is TRBV7-2 and J is TRBJ2-1; D remains unclear. The CDR3 consists of 17 residues. V was pared by 0 bases and J by 0 bases, with 12 bases between. Germline lookup yields CDR1 SGHTA and CDR2 FQGNSA. Written as DNA, the CDR3 is TGTGCCAGCAGCTTAGCGCTCACGGTGAGCTCCTACAATGAGCAGTTCTTC. Its translation is CASSLALTVSSYNEQFF.

This sequence joins TRBV7-8 and TRBJ2-7; D ambiguous. The CDR3 length is 13 residues. CDR1 and CDR2 from the germline V gene are SGHVS and FQNEAQ. Between the trimmed V and J ends, which lost 2 bases and 4 bases, there was a span of 9 bases. As DNA, the CDR3 is TGTGCCAGCAGCTTACACAGCAGATACGAGCAGTACTTC. Amino acids: CASSLHSRYEQYF. Full variable domain (rest looked up from reference TRBV7-8 and TRBJ2-7): GAGVSQSPRYKVAKRGQDVALRCDPISGHVSLFWYQQALGQGPEFLTYFQNEAQLDKSGLPSDRFFAERPEGSVSTLKIQRTQQEDSAVYLCASSLHSRYEQYFGPGTRLTVT.

J is TRBJ2-2 and V is TRBV10-1; D could derive from TRBD1 or TRBD2 (6 bases each). The CDR3 length is 18 residues. Germline CDR1 is WNHNN and CDR2 is SYGVQD (reference sequence). Trimming took off 2 bases at V and 5 bases at J, with 21 bases between the two ends. CDR3 coding DNA: TGCGCCAGCAGTGAGCGTATGTGGGGGGACACCGCAACCGGGGAGCTGTTTTTT. Residues: CASSERMWGDTATGELFF.

The chain couples TRBV2 to TRBJ2-1, with 7 bases lining up with TRBD2. Looked up from germline, CDR1 is SNHLY and CDR2 is FYNNEI. The CDR3 contains 14 residues. The V segment lost 7 bases and the J segment 2 bases; nucleotides outside the gene matches: 5. This chain's CDR3 is CASKSGGTYNEQFF. In DNA, the CDR3 is TGTGCCAGCAAGTCGGGGGGAACCTACAATGAGCAGTTCTTC.

The chain links TRBV6-1 to TRBJ2-3; the match to TRBD2 covers 7 bases. CDR1 is MNHNS, CDR2 SASEGT, per germline. V gave up 8 bases and J gave up 5 bases; unmatched junction bases: 10. The CDR3 spans 14 residues. CDR3 sequence reads: CASPSGIGVDTQYF. In DNA, the CDR3 is TGTGCCAGCCCGAGCGGGATTGGTGTAGATACGCAGTATTTT.

The V and J genes are TRBV6-5 and TRBJ2-1, with D maybe TRBD1 (6 bases). This CDR3 spans 14 amino acids. In germline, CDR1 is MNHEY, CDR2 SVGAGI. V dropped 3 bases and J dropped 6 bases, with 12 bases sitting between them. The CDR3 is CASSYSGQLNEQFF. The CDR3 nucleotides are TGTGCCAGCAGTTATTCGGGACAACTCAATGAGCAGTTCTTC.

Comments on this clone: The sample holds other DNA sequences that translate to the same CDR3. The gene calls are TRBV18 and TRBJ2-5; perhaps TRBD2 as D (6 bases). CDR3 length: 14 amino acids. Germline assignment: CDR1 KGHSH and CDR2 LQKENI. Trimming stripped 2 bases from V and 2 bases from J, with 9 bases between. The CDR3 DNA reads TGTGCCAGCTCACCAAGGGCGGGGCAAGAGACCCAGTACTTC. Its translation: CASSPRAGQETQYF.

At least ten counts were recorded for this clone. Written as DNA, the CDR3 is TGTGCCAGCAGCTTATCCGGGACAGGGTGGAATACGCAGTATTTT. It translates to CASSLSGTGWNTQYF. This sequence joins TRBV11-2 and TRBJ2-3, with 9 positions matching TRBD1. The length of the CDR3 is 15 residues. Germline assignment: CDR1 SGHAT and CDR2 FQNNGV. J gave up 7 bases and V 2 bases, and 7 bases lay outside the gene matches.

The chain links TRBV28 to TRBJ2-7, with 10 bases fitting TRBD2. From germline, CDR1 is MDHEN and CDR2 SYDVKM. V lost 5 bases and J lost 3; bases outside the gene matches: 13. The CDR3 loop spans 17 amino acids. The CDR3 reads CASSQTSGKPSVYEQYF. The CDR3 nucleotides are TGTGCCAGCAGTCAAACTAGCGGGAAGCCCTCCGTCTACGAGCAGTACTTC.